This TCR beta chain is from a study of shared clonotypes between healthy human individuals (dated by TCRdb to 2018 to 2021). General notes on the study: The cohort comprised two women and a few men aged 18 to 49 years. For each donor, three plates each were used for CD4 naive and CD4 memory, two plates were used for CD8 naive, and one plate was used for CD8 memory. Blood TCR repertoires of a handful of healthy adults were deeply sequenced to estimate repertoire size and the extent of clonotype sharing between individuals. Libraries were prepared and TCR repertoires were sequenced by different laboratories using diverse techniques, in order to increase sequencing depth and limit assay-specific biases. Between about 0.9 and 9 billion PBMCs per donor were obtained by leukapheresis. The research as a whole found: The small number of donors limited the genetic and exposure-history diversity represented. Clonotypes shared by all four sorted-subset donors showed higher generation probabilities than non-shared clonotypes. Estimated clonotype richness was generally larger for naive than for memory subsets. Pairwise subsampling led to the expectation that sequencing depth would affect the degree of clonotype sharing among donors. Across a few donors, approximately 4.6% of naive CD4, approximately 3.6% of naive CD8, approximately 2.5% of memory CD4, and under 0.45% of memory CD8 clonotypes were shared. Sampling was restricted to blood, and TCR repertoires in tissue are likely to differ from TCR repertoires in blood. Even with the large sequencing depth, rarefaction of the sorted-subset datasets indicated that sequencing was incomplete.

About this clone itself: It lacks a known antigen. Base qualities are not recorded, but no much larger clone differs from it by a single base.

Using the deep immunoSEQ assay, TCR CDR3 regions were amplified from genomic DNA by multiplex PCR. Genomic DNA extracted from each cell subset was distributed evenly over all wells of several immunoSEQ 96-well plates, and each plate served as one replicate. For sorted subsets, around 200 ng genomic DNA, equal to some 30,000 T cell genomes, was loaded into each replicate PCR. Purified libraries were quantified with a Qubit 3.0 fluorometer, sized on a Bioanalyzer 2100, and re-quantified with the KAPA Library Quantification kit. A separate single-read 150-cycle Illumina NextSeq 550 flow cell was used to sequence each immunoSEQ 96-well plate. The study's own analysis went as follows. The immunoSEQ output contained only junctional sequences without quality scores, so filtering could not match that applied to full-length reads. Sequences were annotated with PyIR, a Python wrapper for IgBLAST v1.9, and V/J genes and CDR3 were assigned using IMGT germline references. Reads were filtered out if the reads had weak V/J assignments (E-value above 1e-6), no CDR3, stop codons, out-of-frame junctions, or ambiguous translated residues. V3J clonotypes were defined as sequences sharing an identical inferred V gene, J gene, and CDR3 amino acid sequence. Percentage overlap between repertoires was computed as shared unique clonotypes divided by the size of the smaller repertoire. RTK rarefaction, the Chao1 estimator, and Recon v2.1 estimates of unobserved clonotypes were used to assess repertoire richness. Generation probabilities were computed with OLGA for all TCRbeta clonotypes obtained by the gDNA method from four donors. In its TCRdb copy, this immuneACCESS table keeps in-frame sequences only and misses some clones. Where compared with another copy, unresolved V genes explain less than half of these, and the others have no known cause. V and J calls and clone size are copied from that table; D and trimming were computed from the DNA. This sample holds about 610,000 clones; 97% were observed only once. Around 0.058% of the sample comes from the top ten.

Healthy HIV-negative adults with no recently reported acute infections or vaccinations were included as donors. All donors were Caucasian adults living in Nashville, Tennessee, USA. Magnetic negative selection was used to enrich CD4+ T cells, after which naive cells were positively selected on CD45RA and the negative fraction became the memory subset. Blood was collected by leukapheresis, and PBMCs were isolated by Ficoll-Histopaque density gradient centrifugation and then cryopreserved in liquid nitrogen vapor phase. Analytical flow cytometry was used to check the purity and quantity of each magnetically sorted T cell population. From each sorted fraction, genomic DNA was isolated and quantified by UV absorbance on a Nanodrop 2000c. There are 14 amino acids in the CDR3, from cysteine to phenylalanine inclusive. Only CDR3 DNA is held: 42 bases, read in frame from base 1. Trimming removed 7 bases from V and 3 bases from J; the gene matches leave 8 bases unexplained. CDR1 MNHEY and CDR2 SMNVEV are derived from the germline V gene (reference sequence).

Input material: naive CD4+ T cells sorted from blood. The cell subset or site label of this sample denotes: CD45RA+ positively selected. This TCR was recovered from a woman aged 25 to 39 in good health. The sequence is built from TRBV27 and TRBJ2-7, and TRBD2 aligns with 8 junction nucleotides. The bases are TGTGCCAGCAAGCGGGAGCGGGAGTACTACGAGCAGTACTTC. Translated, it gives CASKREREYYEQYF.